This TCR beta chain was profiled in a study of early T cells in non-severe SARS-CoV-2 infection. Separate cDNA molecules each had unique molecular identifiers attached to them. Each CDR3 protein is one row after TCRdb ran MiXCR on the 5' RACE reads. The top ten hold roughly 4.2% of the sample, which has tens of thousands of distinct CDR3 sequences, roughly 15% seen once. Study-level results: Reliance on VDJdb matching favored anti-spike CD8 responses; private and CD4 specificities were missed.

Germline V lookup: CDR1 MNHEY, CDR2 SMNVEV (reference sequence). Trimming removed 0 bases from V and 4 bases from J, with 9 bases in between. The CDR3 consists of 14 residues. This clonotype was detected many times. Its target is unknown. The V and J genes are TRBV27 and TRBJ1-1; D unclear. The material was whole blood, obtained at baseline. The receptor was isolated from an adult who was a healthcare worker with PCR-confirmed SARS-CoV-2 infection or an uninfected control (not recorded which). The CDR3 sequence is CASSLSPGITEAFF. DNA for the CDR3: TGTGCCAGCAGTTTATCCCCGGGAATCACTGAAGCTTTCTTT.